This passage covers 28 T cell receptor beta chains from one sample sequenced in a study of T-cell memory formation after mild COVID-19 (dated by TCRdb to about 2021). Libraries came from 5' RACE. Data came from an Illumina NovaSeq 6000. TCRdb reran the public reads through fastp at Q25 and MiXCR, keeping productive beta chains. Identical CDR3 proteins give one entry, which carries the most common genes and DNA. This sample gives about 560,000 distinct CDR3 sequences in total; roughly 17% of them show up just once. Around 8.1% of the sample is taken by the ten largest. The sequenced material came from PBMCs or a T cell subset sorted from them (not recorded which). These TCRs come from an adult woman who had mild COVID-19 (a few samples of this study predate the infection). The sample titles of this study are shuffled in the database, so cell type and time point are left out; the donor was told from shared clones.

This clonotype has just a few counts. The J gene is TRBJ2-1, the V gene TRBV4-2; 10 bases map to TRBD2. The germline gives CDR1 LGHNA, CDR2 YNFKEQ. V dropped 0 bases and J dropped 10; count of bases not matched to a gene: 9. The CDR3 loop spans 16 amino acids. CDR3 in DNA: TGTGCCAGCAGCCAAGATACTAGCGGGATGATCGGGGAGCAGTTCTTC. Translated, it gives CASSQDTSGMIGEQFF.

This clonotype has at least ten counts. The chain recombines TRBV4-1 with TRBJ1-1, with TRBD1 matching over 8 bases. Germline V CDR1 and CDR2: MGHRA, YSYEKL. With 2 bases clipped from V and 1 base from J, the junction kept 0 bases outside the gene matches. The CDR3 totals 14 residues. CDR3 region: CASSQQGANTEAFF. In DNA, the CDR3 is TGCGCCAGCAGCCAACAGGGGGCGAACACTGAAGCTTTCTTT.

This clonotype was counted between two and nine times. The chain employs TRBV6-2 or TRBV6-3 and TRBJ2-1; TRBD2 aligns across 10 bases. Trimming cost V 6 bases and J 10 bases; bases outside gene matches: 9. The CDR3 is 14 amino acids. Per germline, CDR1 MNHEY and CDR2 SVGEGT. DNA of the CDR3: TGTGCCAGCAGCCGGACTAGCGGCCTGGTAGAGCAGTTCTTC. Its protein product is CASSRTSGLVEQFF.

This chain joins TRBV27 and TRBJ1-3; D unclear. The CDR3 has 13 amino acids. V was pared by 3 bases and J by 3 bases, with 6 bases between. Germline lookup yields CDR1 MNHEY and CDR2 SMNVEV (reference sequence). CDR3 coding DNA: TGTGCCAGCAGTTTCGCCCTTGGAAACACCATATATTTT. This sequence encodes CASSFALGNTIYF.

This clonotype was seen a single time. This rearrangement joins TRBV27 to TRBJ2-5; 8 positions agree with TRBD2. The CDR3 has 13 residues. Germline CDR1 reads MNHEY; CDR2 reads SMNVEV (reference sequence). After removal of 4 bases from V and 4 bases from J, the junction contained 2 bases not matched to a gene. CDR3 sequence (DNA): TGTGCCAGCAGTTCACTAGCGGTAGAGACCCAGTACTTC. As protein: CASSSLAVETQYF.

A single count supports this clonotype. The gene calls are TRBV29-1 and TRBJ2-7; 9 bases agree with TRBD1. After removal of 7 bases from V and 3 bases from J, the junction contained 7 bases not matched to a gene. CDR1 is SQVTM, CDR2 ANQGSEA, per germline. The CDR3 is 13 residues long. The DNA for the CDR3 is TGCAGCGCACGGACAGGGGCCTACTACGAGCAGTACGTC. This translates into CSARTGAYYEQYV.

This clonotype was found many times. The chain recombines TRBV7-9 with TRBJ2-1; TRBD2 agrees at 12 bases. This CDR3 region has 15 residues. The trim removed 5 bases at V and 7 bases at J, leaving 6 bases unmatched. Germline V gives CDR1 SEHNR, CDR2 FQNEAQ (reference sequence). The CDR3 DNA follows: TGTGCCAGCAGCCCTAGCGGGAGGGCCGCAAATGAGCAGTTCTTC. Amino acids: CASSPSGRAANEQFF.

This clonotype came up a few times. V usage is TRBV12-3 or TRBV12-4 and J usage is TRBJ2-4; possibly TRBD1 or TRBD2 for D (6 bases each). The CDR3 contains 14 residues. V lost 2 bases and J lost 5, with 10 bases in between. The chain's CDR3 is CASSLTGAENIQYF. Written as DNA, the CDR3 is TGTGCCAGCAGTTTAACGGGGGCTGAAAACATTCAGTACTTC.

This clonotype was seen more than once but under ten times. V gene TRBV19 combines with J gene TRBJ2-1; the D gene is possibly TRBD2 (5 bases). The germline V gene encodes CDR1 LNHDA and CDR2 SQIVND (reference sequence). Trimming shortened V by 6 bases and J by 1 base, and 16 bases separated the two germline ends. The CDR3 extends over 16 amino acids. The CDR3 DNA follows: TGTGCCAGTAGCTCTTATCGGCGGAGGTCCTACAATGAGCAGTTCTTC. Translation gives CASSSYRRRSYNEQFF.

CDR3 protein: CSATPQRGWELEQYF. DNA for the CDR3: TGCAGTGCTACCCCTCAGAGAGGGTGGGAACTCGAGCAGTACTTC. V usage is TRBV20-1 and J usage is TRBJ2-7; tentative D call: TRBD2 (5 bases). Germline CDR1 is DFQATT and CDR2 is SNEGSKA (reference sequence). Trimming cost V 4 bases and J 6 bases, with 22 bases left between them. CDR3 length: 15 residues.

This sequence joins TRBV9 and TRBJ2-7; perhaps TRBD1 as D (6 bases). The CDR3 totals 15 residues. The V gene's germline CDR1 is SGDLS and CDR2 YYNGEE. V lost 4 bases to trimming and J lost 2 bases, with 16 bases between them. Here the CDR3 DNA reads TGTGCCAGCAGCCCGGACCTCAGGGGAACCTACGAGCAGTACTTC. Protein: CASSPDLRGTYEQYF.

This clonotype was picked up a small number of times. The V call is TRBV19, the J call TRBJ1-1; weak D call: TRBD1 (6 bases). The germline CDR1 and CDR2 sequences are LNHDA and SQIVND (reference sequence). CDR3 length: 14 amino acids. V lost 6 bases to trimming and J lost 3 bases, with 14 bases between them. The DNA of the CDR3 is TGTGCCAGTAGCCACAGGGCGTCCGACACTGAAGCTTTCTTT. Its protein product is CASSHRASDTEAFF.

In DNA form, the CDR3 reads TGCGCCAGCAGCTTGGAGGGCAGGGGAGGAGAAAAACTGTTTTTT. Protein product: CASSLEGRGGEKLFF. The V gene is TRBV5-1, the J gene TRBJ1-4; D may be TRBD1 (6 bases). This CDR3 contains 15 residues. Germline lookup yields CDR1 SGHRS and CDR2 YFSETQ. With 0 bases removed from V and 8 bases from J, the gap between germline ends came to 14 bases.

The chain uses TRBV7-3 and TRBJ2-2; tentatively, D is TRBD1 or TRBD2 (5 bases each). Per the germline V gene, CDR1 is SGHTA and CDR2 is FQGTGA. The V end was cut by 2 bases, the J end by 3 bases, with 22 bases between. This CDR3 comprises 19 residues. The CDR3 protein is CASSLFSPLVRDDTGELFF. CDR3 coding DNA: TGTGCCAGCAGCTTATTCTCCCCTTTGGTTAGGGACGACACCGGGGAGCTGTTTTTT.

The chain employs TRBV9 and TRBJ2-1, with a weak D call TRBD1 (6 bases). Germline-derived CDR1 and CDR2 are SGDLS and YYNGEE. This CDR3 contains 15 residues. V was shortened by 2 bases and J by 2 bases, with 11 bases between the two germline ends. The CDR3 DNA follows: TGTGCCAGCAGCGTTTCCAGGGGAGCCTACAATGAGCAGTTCTTC. As protein: CASSVSRGAYNEQFF.

This clonotype came up a few times. The chain combines TRBV6-1 with TRBJ2-3; D possibly uses TRBD1 or TRBD2 (6 bases each). The germline V gene encodes CDR1 MNHNS and CDR2 SASEGT. The CDR3 covers 14 residues. V was cut by 10 bases and J by 4 bases, with 18 bases left in between. CDR3 sequence reads: CAIASPGASDTQYF. In nucleotides, the CDR3 is TGTGCCATCGCGAGTCCGGGGGCTTCAGATACGCAGTATTTT.

This clonotype is a singleton in its sample. V usage is TRBV11-2 and J usage is TRBJ2-3, with TRBD2 matching over 8 bases. J was trimmed by 3 bases and V by 2 bases; bases with no gene match: 16. The germline V gene encodes CDR1 SGHAT and CDR2 FQNNGV. The CDR3 runs to 19 residues. In DNA, the CDR3 is TGTGCCAGCAGCTTACGGCGGGGGGATAGGGGAAAGAAAACAGATACGCAGTATTTT. Protein product: CASSLRRGDRGKKTDTQYF.

In its sample, this clonotype was seen many times. The CDR3 DNA reads as TGTGCCAGCAGTTTAAACAGGGCGACTGAAGCTTTCTTT. Amino acid sequence: CASSLNRATEAFF. This chain joins TRBV12-3 or TRBV12-4 and TRBJ1-1; D might be TRBD1 (6 bases). CDR3 length: 13 residues. V lost 2 bases and J 5 bases, leaving 9 bases between the germline ends.

This chain joins TRBV7-9 and TRBJ2-5; TRBD2 matches 10 bases. Germline values: CDR1 SEHNR, CDR2 FQNEAQ (reference sequence). The CDR3 has 13 amino acids. V lost 10 bases, J lost 5 bases, and 7 bases stayed unmatched. The CDR3: CAIQREGQETQYF. CDR3 DNA: TGTGCCATCCAGCGGGAGGGCCAGGAGACCCAGTACTTC.

This clonotype was seen ten or more times. The chain joins TRBV27 to TRBJ2-7; 8 nucleotides agree with TRBD1. V lost 4 bases and J lost 3; bases outside the gene matches: 8. This CDR3 contains 15 residues. Germline V gene data show CDR1 as MNHEY and CDR2 as SMNVEV (reference sequence). CDR3 protein: CASSSTGTGGYEQYF. Here the CDR3 DNA reads TGTGCCAGCAGTTCCACGGGGACAGGTGGCTACGAGCAGTACTTC.

This clonotype was counted a few times. The gene calls are TRBV12-3 or TRBV12-4 and TRBJ1-4; D is uncertain. CDR3 length equals 15 residues. V was cut by 7 bases and J by 0 bases, with 12 bases left in between. The CDR3 bases are TGTGCCAGCAAAGCCGTCCTCCCAACTAATGAAAAACTGTTTTTT. It yields the protein CASKAVLPTNEKLFF.

The V call is TRBV7-9, the J call TRBJ1-6; 7 bases align to TRBD1. The CDR3 totals 15 residues. CDR1 is SEHNR, CDR2 FQNEAQ, per germline (reference sequence). Germline trimming cut 5 bases from V and 3 bases from J; bases unmatched to any gene: 4. The CDR3 sequence is CASSLRDSYNSPLHF. CDR3 DNA: TGTGCCAGCAGCCTCCGGGACAGCTATAATTCACCCCTCCACTTT.

J is TRBJ2-2 and V is TRBV5-1; unclear D gene. The germline CDR1 and CDR2 sequences are SGHRS and YFSETQ. Trimming removed 0 bases at V and 2 bases at J, with 5 bases between. CDR3 size: 14 residues. CDR3 sequence (DNA): TGCGCCAGCAGCTTGGACGGCAACACCGGGGAGCTGTTTTTT. As protein: CASSLDGNTGELFF.

This clonotype was detected a few times. V and J are TRBV6-2 or TRBV6-3 and TRBJ2-7; maybe TRBD1 (6 bases). The CDR3 consists of 16 residues. Looked up from germline, CDR1 is MNHEY and CDR2 is SVGEGT. V gave up 2 bases and J gave up 5 bases, with 19 bases separating them. The CDR3 nucleotides are TGTGCCAGCAGTTACGGCCCGGGTTCCCCAGGGGACGAGCAGTACTTC. Amino acids: CASSYGPGSPGDEQYF.

J is TRBJ2-1 and V is TRBV7-9; no reliable D call. CDR1 and CDR2 from the germline V gene are SEHNR and FQNEAQ (reference sequence). V was shortened by 1 base and J by 6 bases, with 7 bases between the two germline ends. The CDR3 length is 13 residues. The chain's CDR3 is CASSLGALNEQFF. The CDR3 DNA follows: TGTGCCAGCAGCTTAGGGGCGCTCAATGAGCAGTTCTTC.

The rearrangement links TRBV15 to TRBJ1-1; D not certain. V lost 3 bases and J 3 bases, leaving 14 bases between the germline ends. This CDR3 region has 15 residues. Germline V lookup: CDR1 LNHNV, CDR2 YYDKDF (reference sequence). The CDR3 DNA follows: TGTGCCACCAGCAGCGAAGGGTTTTTGCACACTGAAGCTTTCTTT. It specifies CATSSEGFLHTEAFF. Full variable domain (rest looked up from reference TRBV15 and TRBJ1-1): DAMVIQNPRYQVTQFGKPVTLSCSQTLNHNVMYWYQQKSSQAPKLLFHYYDKDFNNEADTPDNFQSRRPNTSFCFLDIRSPGLGDTAMYLCATSSEGFLHTEAFFGQGTRLTVV.

This clonotype was recorded a few times. The V and J genes are TRBV30 and TRBJ2-1, with TRBD2 matching 10 bases. The V gene end was trimmed by 1 base and the J gene end by 4 bases; junction bases not matched to a gene: 7. CDR1 and CDR2 (germline): GTSNPN, SVGIG (reference sequence). This CDR3 is 16 amino acids long. CDR3 coding DNA: TGTGCCTGGAGTGCCCCCACTAGCGGGGTTTACAATGAGCAGTTCTTC. This gives the protein CAWSAPTSGVYNEQFF.

At least ten counts were recorded for this clonotype. This sequence joins TRBV4-1 and TRBJ1-2, with D hard to call. V dropped 1 base and J dropped 6 bases, with 18 bases sitting between them. Per germline, CDR1 MGHRA and CDR2 YSYEKL. The CDR3 contains 16 residues. Here the CDR3 reads CASSQAASPLTDGYTF. Written as DNA, the CDR3 is TGCGCCAGCAGCCAAGCTGCAAGCCCCCTTACCGATGGCTACACCTTC.